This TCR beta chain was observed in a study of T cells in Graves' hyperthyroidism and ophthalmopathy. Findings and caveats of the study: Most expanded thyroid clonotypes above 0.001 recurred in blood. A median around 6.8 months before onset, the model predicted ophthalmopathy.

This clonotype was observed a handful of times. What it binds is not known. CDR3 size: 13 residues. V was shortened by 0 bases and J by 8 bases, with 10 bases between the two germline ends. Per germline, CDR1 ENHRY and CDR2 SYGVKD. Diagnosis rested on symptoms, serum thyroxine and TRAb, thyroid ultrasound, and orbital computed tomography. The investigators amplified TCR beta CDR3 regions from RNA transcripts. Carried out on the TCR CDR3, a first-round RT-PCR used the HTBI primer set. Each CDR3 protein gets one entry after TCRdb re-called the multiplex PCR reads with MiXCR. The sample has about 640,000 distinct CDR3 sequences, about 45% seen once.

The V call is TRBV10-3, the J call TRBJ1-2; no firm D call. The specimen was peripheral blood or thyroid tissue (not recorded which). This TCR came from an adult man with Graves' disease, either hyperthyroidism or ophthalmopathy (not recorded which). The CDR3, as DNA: TGTGCCATCAGTGAGTCGACTAATGACGGCTACACCTTC. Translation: CAISESTNDGYTF.